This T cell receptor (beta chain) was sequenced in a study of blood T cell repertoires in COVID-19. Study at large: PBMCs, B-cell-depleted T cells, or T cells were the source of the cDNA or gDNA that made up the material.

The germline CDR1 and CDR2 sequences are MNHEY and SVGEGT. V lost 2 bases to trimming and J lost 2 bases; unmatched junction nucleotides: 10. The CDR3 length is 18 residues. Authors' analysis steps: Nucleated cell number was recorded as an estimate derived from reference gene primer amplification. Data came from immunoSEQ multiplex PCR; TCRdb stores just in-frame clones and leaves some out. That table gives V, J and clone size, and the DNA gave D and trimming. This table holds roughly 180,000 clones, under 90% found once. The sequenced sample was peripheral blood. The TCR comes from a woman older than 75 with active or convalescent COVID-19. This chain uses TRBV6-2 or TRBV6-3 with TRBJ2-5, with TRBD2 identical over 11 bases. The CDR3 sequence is CASSYPPGTSGEQETQYF. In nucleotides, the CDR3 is TGTGCCAGCAGTTACCCCCCCGGGACTAGCGGAGAGCAAGAGACCCAGTACTTC.